Each of the 24 T cell receptor beta chains below was sequenced from the same sample in a study of T-cell reconstitution after alpha-beta-depleted transplantation in children. Molecular barcoding with unique molecular identifiers was used for the TCRbeta library. TCRdb analysed the PCR reads with MiXCR anew, one entry per CDR3 protein. This sample has almost 250,000 distinct CDR3 sequences; roughly 26% occur once, and the top ten carry about 2.8%. The material sequenced was PBMCs, taken before TCRalphabeta/CD19-depleted stem cell transplant. Receptors were obtained from a girl aged 2-15 years with Fanconi anemia, due to receive a stem cell transplant.

The chain carries TRBV7-3 and TRBJ2-1; the D call may be TRBD1 or TRBD2 (5 bases each). The V end lost 1 base, the J end lost 10 bases, and 14 bases lay between the germline ends. The CDR3 sequence is 14 residues long. Per the germline V gene, CDR1 is SGHTA and CDR2 is FQGTGA. The CDR3 here is CASSLNDAGTEQFF. In nucleotides, the CDR3 is TGTGCCAGCAGCTTAAACGACGCCGGGACGGAGCAGTTCTTC.

This clonotype came up many times. The rearrangement uses TRBV6-1 and TRBJ1-5, with TRBD1 identical over 8 bases. The V gene's germline CDR1 is MNHNS and CDR2 SASEGT. Trimming cost V 1 base and J 7 bases; bases outside gene matches: 6. CDR3 length: 15 residues. CDR3 bases: TGTGCCAGCAGTGAAGGGACAGGGTGGGACCAGCCCCAGCATTTT. It is translated as CASSEGTGWDQPQHF.

This chain links TRBV20-1 with TRBJ2-1; D is possibly TRBD2 (6 bases). The CDR3 sequence is 15 residues long. CDR1 is DFQATT and CDR2 is SNEGSKA in the germline V gene (reference sequence). The V and J ends lost 6 bases and 5 bases respectively, with 20 bases between them. The CDR3: CSAHFAGGYDNEQFF. DNA for the CDR3: TGCAGTGCCCACTTCGCTGGGGGGTACGACAATGAGCAGTTCTTC.

V and J are TRBV4-1 and TRBJ2-5, with D hard to call. Germline lookup yields CDR1 MGHRA and CDR2 YSYEKL. Trimming took off 1 base at V and 1 base at J, with 4 bases between the two ends. CDR3 size: 13 residues. The CDR3 loop reads CASSQVPQETQYF. The CDR3 nucleotides are TGCGCCAGCAGCCAAGTTCCCCAAGAGACCCAGTACTTC.

This rearrangement joins TRBV29-1 to TRBJ2-7, with D uncertain. The CDR3 has 14 residues. CDR1 SQVTM and CDR2 ANQGSEA come from the germline V gene. The ends were cut back, 4 bases at V and 0 bases at J, with 13 bases in the middle. This CDR3 reads CSVADGRYSYEQYF. The DNA for the CDR3 is TGCAGCGTTGCCGACGGCCGCTACTCCTACGAGCAGTACTTC.

This clonotype has a handful of counts. One end of the junction is discordant with germline, which a read error may explain. The gene calls are TRBV4-1 and TRBJ2-7; the match to TRBD2 covers 8 bases. Germline V lookup: CDR1 MGHRA, CDR2 YSYEKL. This CDR3 comprises 15 residues. The CDR3 DNA follows: TGCGCCAGCAGCCCAGGACTAGCTACCTCCGACGAGCAGTACTTC. Protein product: CASSPGLATSDEQYF.

This clonotype was seen many times. The chain is built from TRBV28 and TRBJ2-1, with a tentative D call TRBD1 (6 bases). The V end was cut by 4 bases, the J end by 3 bases, with 13 bases between. Germline lookup yields CDR1 MDHEN and CDR2 SYDVKM. The CDR3 is 15 residues long. CDR3 nucleotides: TGTGCCAGCAGTTCTGACAGGACATTCTACAATGAGCAGTTCTTC. Protein product: CASSSDRTFYNEQFF.

V and J are TRBV28 and TRBJ2-5, with D unclear. The CDR3 extends over 12 amino acids. Germline V gene lookup returns CDR1 MDHEN and CDR2 SYDVKM. The V end lost 5 bases, the J end lost 2 bases, and 6 bases lay between the germline ends. The CDR3 DNA sequence: TGTGCCAGCAGTCACTTACAAGAGACCCAGTACTTC. Its translation is CASSHLQETQYF.

The chain couples TRBV29-1 to TRBJ2-1; TRBD1 matches at 7 bases. The V gene end was trimmed by 5 bases and the J gene end by 9 bases; junction bases not matched to a gene: 4. CDR1 and CDR2 (germline): SQVTM, ANQGSEA. The CDR3 runs 11 residues. CDR3 in amino acids: CSVSQGIEQFF. For the CDR3, the DNA is TGCAGCGTTTCACAGGGGATTGAGCAGTTCTTC.

This clonotype was seen ten or more times. The rearrangement joins TRBV20-1 to TRBJ2-2; TRBD2 is a possible D gene (6 bases). This CDR3 contains 14 residues. Germline V CDR1 and CDR2: DFQATT, SNEGSKA (reference sequence). V was pared by 3 bases and J by 4 bases, with 12 bases between. The CDR3 DNA follows: TGCAGTGCTAGGTGGACTACCTTCACCGGGGAGCTGTTTTTT. It codes for CSARWTTFTGELFF.

V usage is TRBV12-3 or TRBV12-4 and J usage is TRBJ2-3, with D possibly matching TRBD2 (6 bases). Trimming shortened V by 3 bases and J by 6 bases, and 19 bases separated the two germline ends. The CDR3 extends over 16 amino acids. CDR3 region: CASSFPAGTPFDTQYF. DNA for the CDR3: TGTGCCAGCAGTTTCCCCGCGGGGACCCCCTTCGATACGCAGTATTTT.

Ten or more counts support this clonotype. The chain couples TRBV12-3 or TRBV12-4 to TRBJ2-5; D unresolved. Trimming removed 4 bases from V and 5 bases from J, with 11 bases in between. This CDR3 comprises 13 residues. The CDR3 coding sequence is TGTGCCAGCAGTTGGGCCGGCCGGGAGACCCAGTACTTC. It is translated as CASSWAGRETQYF.

The chain employs TRBV12-3 or TRBV12-4 and TRBJ2-2, with D tentatively TRBD1 (6 bases). This CDR3 is built from 13 residues. V gave up 6 bases and J gave up 5 bases, with 10 bases separating them. The CDR3: CASRITGTGELFF. CDR3 nucleotide sequence: TGTGCCAGCAGAATAACAGGGACCGGGGAGCTGTTTTTT.

The chain has TRBV5-4 and TRBJ2-2; D call uncertain. Trimming pared 7 bases from V and 0 bases from J, leaving 7 bases between. The V gene's germline CDR1 is SGHNT and CDR2 YYREEE (reference sequence). There are 13 residues in the CDR3. The CDR3 protein is CASDGPNTGELFF. CDR3 DNA: TGTGCCAGCGACGGTCCGAACACCGGGGAGCTGTTTTTT.

This clonotype has at least ten counts. J is TRBJ1-1 and V is TRBV5-1; D call uncertain. The CDR3 contains 14 residues. From germline, CDR1 is SGHRS and CDR2 YFSETQ. Trimming cost V 0 bases and J 6 bases, with 12 bases left between them. CDR3 in amino acids: CASSLADTSAEAFF. CDR3 coding DNA: TGCGCCAGCAGCTTGGCCGATACCAGCGCTGAAGCTTTCTTT. Full variable domain (missing parts from reference TRBV5-1 and TRBJ1-1): KAGVTQTPRYLIKTRGQQVTLSCSPISGHRSVSWYQQTPGQGLQFLFEYFSETQRNKGNFPGRFSGRQFSNSRSEMNVSTLELGDSALYLCASSLADTSAEAFFGQGTRLTVV.

This clonotype was seen ten or more times. The rearrangement uses TRBV28 and TRBJ1-5; D is unresolved. Trimming stripped 2 bases from V and 1 base from J, with 12 bases between. This CDR3 region has 16 residues. Germline CDR1 and CDR2: MDHEN and SYDVKM. CDR3 DNA: TGTGCCAGCAGTTTAATGCTCGTGGTAAGCAATCAGCCCCAGCATTTT. Its translation: CASSLMLVVSNQPQHF.

This clonotype was counted at least ten times. The gene calls are TRBV12-3 or TRBV12-4 and TRBJ2-7; D remains unclear. The CDR3 totals 12 residues. V lost 2 bases and J lost 3, with 5 bases in between. The CDR3 here is CASSLRVYEQYF. Here the CDR3 DNA reads TGTGCCAGCAGTTTACGCGTCTACGAGCAGTACTTC.

The chain uses TRBV4-2 and TRBJ1-2; maybe TRBD1 (5 bases). Deletions cut 0 bases from V and 6 bases from J, with 8 bases between. CDR1 is LGHNA, CDR2 YNFKEQ, per germline. This CDR3 comprises 13 residues. In DNA form, the CDR3 reads TGTGCCAGCAGCCAAGATAGGGGCGATGGCTACACCTTC. Amino acid sequence: CASSQDRGDGYTF.

This clonotype was seen repeatedly, ten times or more. V gene TRBV12-3 or TRBV12-4 combines with J gene TRBJ1-2, with TRBD1 as a possible D gene (6 bases). The CDR3 extends over 15 amino acids. The V end lost 5 bases, the J end lost 0 bases, and 13 bases lay between the germline ends. CDR3 sequence: CASSPSRGTNYGYTF. DNA of the CDR3: TGTGCCAGCAGTCCAAGCAGGGGTACTAACTATGGCTACACCTTC.

This clonotype was seen many times. The chain links TRBV5-1 to TRBJ2-1, with 7 nucleotides matching TRBD2. The trim removed 0 bases at V and 5 bases at J, leaving 8 bases unmatched. Germline V gene data show CDR1 as SGHRS and CDR2 as YFSETQ. The CDR3 is 16 amino acids. The DNA of the CDR3 is TGCGCCAGCAGCTTGGAGGGACTACGACGTAACAATGAGCAGTTCTTC. Protein product: CASSLEGLRRNNEQFF.

Many counts were recorded for this clonotype. The chain has TRBV29-1 and TRBJ2-1; 7 bases are a match to TRBD1. Trimming at V came to 6 bases and at J to 8 bases, leaving 4 bases not matched to a gene. Germline V gene sequence: CDR1 SQVTM, CDR2 ANQGSEA. The CDR3 has 11 residues. CDR3 nucleotides: TGCAGCGTAGACAGGGCCTATGAGCAGTTCTTC. Translating gives CSVDRAYEQFF.

Details on this clonotype: The junction departs from the called germline gene at one end, perhaps through a read error. J is TRBJ2-3 and V is TRBV6-5; no clear D gene. Germline V gives CDR1 MNHEY, CDR2 SVGAGI. This CDR3 comprises 9 residues. In DNA form, the CDR3 reads TGTGCCGACGGTACAAGCTGGAATTTT. It codes for CADGTSWNF.

This clonotype was seen ten or more times. The V call is TRBV15, the J call TRBJ2-7; 8 bases map to TRBD2. Germline loops: CDR1 LNHNV, CDR2 YYDKDF (reference sequence). V gave up 5 bases and J gave up 4 bases; unmatched junction bases: 1. The CDR3 has 12 amino acids. Written as DNA, the CDR3 is TGTGCCACCAGCGGCGGGGGGTACGAGCAGTACTTC. Translated: CATSGGGYEQYF.

This clonotype was observed many times. This chain joins TRBV28 and TRBJ2-1; 15 nucleotides line up with TRBD2. With V trimmed by 3 bases and J by 9 bases, 9 bases remained unmatched. Per the germline V gene, CDR1 is MDHEN and CDR2 is SYDVKM. The CDR3 spans 17 residues. The DNA for the CDR3 is TGTGCCAGCAGTTTGCTGGGACTAGCGGGAGGCGGTGGTGAGCAGTTCTTC. As protein: CASSLLGLAGGGGEQFF.